Included here is one T cell receptor (beta chain) sequence, with context. Trimming pared 1 base from V and 6 bases from J, leaving 13 bases between. The CDR3 length is 14 residues. The source of the sample is a study of T-cell reconstitution after alpha-beta-depleted transplantation in children. Library preparation (for TCRbeta) was performed with unique molecular identifiers. From the PCR reads, TCRdb called clonotypes with MiXCR, one entry per CDR3 protein. The sample lists 450,000 to 600,000 distinct CDR3 sequences, roughly 18% occurring once. The origin of this receptor is a human donor who donated a stem cell graft to a child with acute lymphoblastic leukemia. The rearrangement uses TRBV12-3 or TRBV12-4 and TRBJ2-7; possibly TRBD2 for D (7 bases). Sequenced material: PBMCs from the stem cell graft donor, taken from the stem cell graft. The CDR3 coding sequence is TGTGCCAGCAGTTTAGAACGGGGGGCTGGCGAGCAGTACTTC. It specifies CASSLERGAGEQYF.